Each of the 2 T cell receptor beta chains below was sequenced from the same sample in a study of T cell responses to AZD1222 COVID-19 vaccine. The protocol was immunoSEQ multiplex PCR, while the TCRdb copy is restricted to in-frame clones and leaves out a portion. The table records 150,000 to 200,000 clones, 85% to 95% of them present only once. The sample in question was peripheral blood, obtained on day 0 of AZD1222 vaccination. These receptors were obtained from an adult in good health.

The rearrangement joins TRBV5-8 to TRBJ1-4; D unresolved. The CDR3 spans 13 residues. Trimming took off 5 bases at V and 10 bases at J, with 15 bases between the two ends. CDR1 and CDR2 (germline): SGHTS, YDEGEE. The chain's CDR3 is CASRSFSEGKLFF. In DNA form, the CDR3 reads TGTGCCAGCAGGTCATTTTCCGAGGGAAAACTGTTTTTT.

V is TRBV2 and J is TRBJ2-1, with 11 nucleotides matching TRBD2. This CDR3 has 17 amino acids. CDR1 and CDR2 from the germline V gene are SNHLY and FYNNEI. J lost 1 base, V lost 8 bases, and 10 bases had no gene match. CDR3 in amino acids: CASVPWTSGRSYNEQFF. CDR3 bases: TGTGCCAGCGTACCCTGGACTAGCGGGCGATCCTACAATGAGCAGTTCTTC.